This T cell receptor beta chain comes out of a study of blood T cells in healthy people across ages. Regarding the study as a whole: Greater diversity and more naive CD4+ cells were seen in long-lived donors than in aged donors. Nothing was known about donor CMV status, and this possibly confounded expanded clonotype changes.

There were healthy Caucasian individuals from Russia, aged roughly 6 to 90, serving as donors. About this clonotype: Its antigen is as yet unknown.

This CDR3 is built from 13 residues. Germline loops: CDR1 GTSNPN, CDR2 SVGIG (reference sequence). Trimming removed 0 bases at V and 0 bases at J, with 5 bases between. The use of a sample-barcoded 5' primer and a J-beta primer mix characterized a second PCR of roughly 6 to 12 cycles. A template-switch adaptor containing 12 random nucleotides labeled each cDNA molecule. TCRdb re-analysed the 5' RACE reads in MiXCR, keeping a single row per CDR3 protein. The sample comprises about 1,400,000 distinct CDR3 sequences, 42% of which are singletons, and 7% to 9.5% rests with the top ten. Sequencing was done on a sample of blood. This clonotype was sampled from a woman younger than 35 in good health. V gene TRBV30 combines with J gene TRBJ1-2; D gene unclear. The CDR3 region is CAWSVRTNYGYTF. DNA of the CDR3: TGTGCCTGGAGTGTCCGTACTAACTATGGCTACACCTTC. Based on the CDR3 plus reference TRBV30 and TRBJ1-2, the full variable domain is SQTIHQWPATLVQPVGSPLSLECTVEGTSNPNLYWYRQAAGRGLQLLFYSVGIGQISSEVPQNLSASRPQDRQFILSSKKLLLSDSGFYLCAWSVRTNYGYTFGSGTRLTVV.